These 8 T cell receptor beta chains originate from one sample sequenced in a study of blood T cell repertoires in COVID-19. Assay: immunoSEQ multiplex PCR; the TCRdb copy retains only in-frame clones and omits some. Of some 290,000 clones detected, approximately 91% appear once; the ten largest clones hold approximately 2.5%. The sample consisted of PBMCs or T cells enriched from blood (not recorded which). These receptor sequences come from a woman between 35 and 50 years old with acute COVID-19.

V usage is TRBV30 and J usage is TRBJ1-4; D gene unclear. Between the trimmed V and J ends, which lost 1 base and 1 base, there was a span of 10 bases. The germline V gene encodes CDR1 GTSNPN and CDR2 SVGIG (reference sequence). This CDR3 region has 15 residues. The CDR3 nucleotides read TGTGCCTGGAGTGCGGGAGTGGGAACTAATGAAAAACTGTTTTTT. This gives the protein CAWSAGVGTNEKLFF.

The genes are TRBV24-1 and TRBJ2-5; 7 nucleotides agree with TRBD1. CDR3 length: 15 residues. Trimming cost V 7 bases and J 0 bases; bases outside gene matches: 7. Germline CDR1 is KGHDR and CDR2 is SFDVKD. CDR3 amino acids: CATRLRTGDQETQYF. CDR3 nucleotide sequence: TGTGCCACCAGGCTGCGGACAGGCGACCAAGAGACCCAGTACTTC.

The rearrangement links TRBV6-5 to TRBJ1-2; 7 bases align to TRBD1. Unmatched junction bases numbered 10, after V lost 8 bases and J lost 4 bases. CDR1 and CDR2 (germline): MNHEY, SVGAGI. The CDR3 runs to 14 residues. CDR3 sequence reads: CASSGMDRSYGYTF. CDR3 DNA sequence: TGTGCCAGCTCTGGAATGGACAGGTCCTATGGCTACACCTTC.

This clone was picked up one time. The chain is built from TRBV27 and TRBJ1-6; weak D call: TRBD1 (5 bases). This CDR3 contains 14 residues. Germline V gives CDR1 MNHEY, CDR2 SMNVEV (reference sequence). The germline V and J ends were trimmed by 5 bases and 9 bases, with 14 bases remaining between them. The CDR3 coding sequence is TGTGCCAGCAGTGACAACAGGAGAAGTTCACCCCTCCACTTT. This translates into CASSDNRRSSPLHF.

CDR3 protein: CATSDGTSGDPRTDTQYF. In nucleotides, the CDR3 is TGTGCCACCAGTGATGGGACTAGCGGGGATCCCCGCACAGATACGCAGTATTTT. The rearrangement uses TRBV24-1 and TRBJ2-3; TRBD2 agrees at 13 bases. The CDR3 covers 18 residues. The germline V gene encodes CDR1 KGHDR and CDR2 SFDVKD. V trimming: 3 bases; J trimming: 1 base; junction bases outside the gene matches: 6.

CDR3: CASSSPRADMNTEAFF. In DNA form, the CDR3 reads TGTGCCAGCAGTTCTCCTCGAGCAGACATGAACACTGAAGCTTTCTTT. The V gene is TRBV6-6, the J gene TRBJ1-1, with D unclear. CDR3 size: 16 residues. V was cut by 4 bases and J by 0 bases, with 15 bases left in between. The germline CDR1 and CDR2 sequences are MNHNY and SVGAGI (reference sequence).

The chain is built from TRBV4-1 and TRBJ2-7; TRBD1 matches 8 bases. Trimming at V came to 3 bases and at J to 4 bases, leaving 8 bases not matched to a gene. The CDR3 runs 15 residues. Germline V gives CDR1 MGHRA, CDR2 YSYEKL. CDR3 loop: CASSHPGTGSYEQYF. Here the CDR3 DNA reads TGCGCCAGCAGCCACCCCGGGACAGGTTCATACGAGCAGTACTTC.

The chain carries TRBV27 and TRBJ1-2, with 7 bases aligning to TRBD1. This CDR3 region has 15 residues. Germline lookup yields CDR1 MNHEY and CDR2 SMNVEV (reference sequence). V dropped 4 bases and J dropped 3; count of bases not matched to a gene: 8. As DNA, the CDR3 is TGTGCCAGCAGTTGGGACAGCGAAAACTACTATGGCTACACCTTC. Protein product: CASSWDSENYYGYTF.